This TCR beta chain was observed in a study of identical twins. This clonotype showed up just a few times. What it recognizes is unknown. Study results and caveats: Findings depended on cross-sectional statistics rather than tracking the same donors.

The CDR3 has 14 amino acids. The V gene lost 0 bases and the J gene lost 4 bases, with 10 bases spanning the gap. The V gene's germline CDR1 is SGHRS and CDR2 YFSETQ. TCRdb re-analysed the 5' RACE reads in MiXCR, keeping a single row per CDR3 protein. The sample lists about 900,000 distinct CDR3 sequences, roughly an eighth occurring once. Another study also made use of these data, one on yellow fever vaccine responses in identical twins.

This rearrangement joins TRBV5-1 to TRBJ1-2; D not resolved. Source material: PBMCs. The sequence came from a woman aged 18-35 years in good health. CDR3 coding DNA: TGCGCCAGCAGCTTGGATCCGGAGATCTATGGCTACACCTTC. Translating gives CASSLDPEIYGYTF. Filled out from reference TRBV5-1 and TRBJ1-2, the complete variable domain reads KAGVTQTPRYLIKTRGQQVTLSCSPISGHRSVSWYQQTPGQGLQFLFEYFSETQRNKGNFPGRFSGRQFSNSRSEMNVSTLELGDSALYLCASSLDPEIYGYTFGSGTRLTVV.